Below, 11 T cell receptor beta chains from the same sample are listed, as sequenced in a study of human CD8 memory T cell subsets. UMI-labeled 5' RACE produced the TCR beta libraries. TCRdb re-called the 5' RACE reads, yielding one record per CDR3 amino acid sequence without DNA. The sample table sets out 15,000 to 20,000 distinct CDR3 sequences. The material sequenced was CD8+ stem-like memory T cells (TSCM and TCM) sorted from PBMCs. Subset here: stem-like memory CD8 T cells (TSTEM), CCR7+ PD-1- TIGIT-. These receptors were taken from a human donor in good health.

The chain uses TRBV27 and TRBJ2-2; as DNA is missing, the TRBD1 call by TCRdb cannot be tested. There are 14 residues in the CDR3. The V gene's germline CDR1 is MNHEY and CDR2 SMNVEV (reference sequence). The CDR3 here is CASARPSDTGELFF.

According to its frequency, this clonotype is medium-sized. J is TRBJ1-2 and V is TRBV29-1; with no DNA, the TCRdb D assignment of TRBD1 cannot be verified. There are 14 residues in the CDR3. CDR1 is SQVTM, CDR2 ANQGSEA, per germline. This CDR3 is CSVEDGVGARGYTF.

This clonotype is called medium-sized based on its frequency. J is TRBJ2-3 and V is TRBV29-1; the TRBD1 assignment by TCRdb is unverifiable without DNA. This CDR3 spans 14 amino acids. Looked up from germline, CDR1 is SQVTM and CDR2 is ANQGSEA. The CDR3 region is CSVDSQAATDTQYF.

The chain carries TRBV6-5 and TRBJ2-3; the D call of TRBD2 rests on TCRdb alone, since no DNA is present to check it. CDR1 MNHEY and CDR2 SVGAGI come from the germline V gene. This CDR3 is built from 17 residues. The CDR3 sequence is CASSYSLAARATDTQYF.

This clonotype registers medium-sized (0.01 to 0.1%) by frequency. The CDR3 spells CSVVGTSGGELYEQYF. The rearrangement joins TRBV29-1 to TRBJ2-7; the D call from TCRdb, TRBD2, cannot be confirmed without DNA. The CDR3 runs 16 residues. Germline lookup yields CDR1 SQVTM and CDR2 ANQGSEA.

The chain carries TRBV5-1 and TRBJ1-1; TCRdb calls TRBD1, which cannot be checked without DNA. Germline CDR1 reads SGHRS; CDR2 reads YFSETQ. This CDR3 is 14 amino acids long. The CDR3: CASSLWGKGTEAFF.

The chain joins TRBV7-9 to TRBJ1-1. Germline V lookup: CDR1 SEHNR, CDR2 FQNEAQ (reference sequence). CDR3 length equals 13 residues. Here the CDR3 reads CASSLNEVPEAFF.

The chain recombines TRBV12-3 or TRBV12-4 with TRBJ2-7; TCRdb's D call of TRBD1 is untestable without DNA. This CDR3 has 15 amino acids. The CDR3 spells CASSFSLDGTYEQYF.

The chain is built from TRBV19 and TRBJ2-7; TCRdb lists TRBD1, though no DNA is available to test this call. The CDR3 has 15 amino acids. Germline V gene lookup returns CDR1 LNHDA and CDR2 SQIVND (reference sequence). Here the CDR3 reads CASSISDRGPYEQYF.

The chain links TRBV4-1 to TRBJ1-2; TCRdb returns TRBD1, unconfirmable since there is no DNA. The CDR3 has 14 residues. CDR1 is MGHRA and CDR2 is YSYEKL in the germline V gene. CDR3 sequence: CASTLAQGDYGYTF.

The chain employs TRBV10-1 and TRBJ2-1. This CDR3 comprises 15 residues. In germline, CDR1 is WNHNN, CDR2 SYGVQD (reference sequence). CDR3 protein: CASSESQSSYNEQFF.